This T cell receptor beta chain was identified in a study of STAT3 mutations in large granular lymphocyte leukemia. Study-wide results and caveats: Differing intervals and regimens complicate linking therapy response to clone burden. Every T-LGLL patient had at least one immunodominant TCRbeta clonotype. In some patients, a small highly pathogenic clone possibly went undetected. All newly emerging clones after therapy were STAT3 wild type. In several patients, dominant TCR clone burden exceeded STAT3 mutant burden.

Produced via immunoSEQ multiplex PCR; TCRdb's table is partial and in-frame only. The data hold roughly 35,000 clones, with 70% to 90% observed a single time. This clone was found a few times. The target antigen is unknown. Germline values: CDR1 MRHNA, CDR2 SNTAGT. The ends were cut back, 2 bases at V and 5 bases at J, with 1 base in the middle. This CDR3 spans 12 amino acids. The chain couples TRBV6-4 to TRBJ2-6, with D unresolved. This clonotype was obtained from a human donor with T large granular lymphocyte leukemia. Some clones in this sample may be carry-over from other donors' samples. The specimen sequenced was PBMCs. In DNA, the CDR3 is TGTGCCAGCAGTGACAGGGCCAACGTCCTGACTTTC. This encodes CASSDRANVLTF.